This T cell receptor beta chain was identified during a study of molecular identifiers for immune sequencing clone quantification. Isolation of naive CD8 T cells was achieved by sorting on a CD8+CD4-CCR7+CD45RA+ phenotype. TCRdb called the PCR reads again in MiXCR, with one record for every CDR3 protein. The sample shows approximately 550,000 distinct CDR3 sequences, over 20% of them seen only once. This clonotype appeared a few times. Germline values: CDR1 DFQATT, CDR2 SNEGSKA (reference sequence). Trimming took 6 bases from V and 3 from J; bases not matched to a gene: 3. CDR3 length: 12 amino acids.

This TCR came from a human donor in good health. Some libraries in this study had Jurkat cell RNA spiked in. The V gene is TRBV20-1, the J gene TRBJ2-7; 9 bases agree with TRBD1. The specimen was naive CD8+ T cells from blood, with Jurkat cell RNA spiked in. Subset described: FACS-sorted CD8+CD4-CCR7+CD45RA+ naive T cells. The CDR3 DNA sequence: TGCAGTGCAAGGACAGGGGTCTACGAGCAGTACTTC. Encoded protein: CSARTGVYEQYF.